The present entry profiles one T cell receptor (beta chain) with its context. Antigen: not known. This specimen comes from a study of cytomegalovirus exposure and HLA in healthy donors. As for the study in general: In an early release, HLA-typed donors contributed tens of millions of unique TCR sequences. Study-wide results and limits: In an earlier analysis, productive rearrangement rates for most beta V segments clustered near 90% or 30%. A cluster of highly shared sequence variants was likely a sequencing artifact. Association of a missense DCLRE1C variant with TCR beta V- and J-gene trimming was reported in a later analysis.

The CDR3 totals 13 residues. Germline V CDR1 and CDR2: MNHEY, SMNVEV (reference sequence). Both 60 Vbeta primers and 13 Jbeta primers went into the PCR. Assay used: immunoSEQ multiplex PCR; TCRdb lists only in-frame clones, some missing. The data hold 90,000 to 120,000 clones, with about 80% observed a single time. The sequenced material came from PBMCs. The V and J genes are TRBV27 and TRBJ2-5; TRBD2 is a possible D gene (5 bases). The better agreement between TRBJ2-7 and the DNA end casts doubt on the J call. This sequence originates from a man aged 25-40 years in good health and CMV-seronegative. DNA for the CDR3: TGTGCCAGCAGCGAGCGACTATACTACGAGCAGTACTTC. Protein product: CASSERLYYEQYF.